The 10 T cell receptor beta chains in this list originate from one sample, sequenced in a study of T cells in Graves' hyperthyroidism and ophthalmopathy. RNA transcripts yielded amplified TCR beta CDR3 regions. RT-PCR in the first round (using the HTBI primer set) targeted the TCR CDR3. TCRdb ran MiXCR on the multiplex PCR reads and lists one entry per CDR3 protein. The profile shows 350,000 to 450,000 distinct CDR3 sequences, over 11% of them singletons. Material: blood. The receptor set was obtained from a man aged 45-60 years with Graves' ophthalmopathy.

This clonotype was seen at least ten times. The chain combines TRBV3-1 with TRBJ2-5, with D hard to call. The CDR3 spans 15 residues. V was cut by 3 bases and J by 0 bases, with 11 bases left in between. Germline CDR1 is LGHDT and CDR2 is YNNKEL (reference sequence). DNA of the CDR3: TGTGCCAGCAGCCACTTTCGGGCATACCAAGAGACCCAGTACTTC. This gives the protein CASSHFRAYQETQYF.

This clonotype occurred many times. V and J are TRBV11-2 and TRBJ2-6; no clear D. Germline lookup yields CDR1 SGHAT and CDR2 FQNNGV. V gave up 3 bases and J gave up 4 bases, with 13 bases separating them. CDR3 length equals 16 residues. CDR3 bases: TGTGCCAGCAGCTTCGAGAAAGGGCGGGGGGCCAACGTCCTGACTTTC. It specifies CASSFEKGRGANVLTF.

This clonotype came up many times. CDR3 in amino acids: CASSLARWDIRRPQHF. In nucleotides, the CDR3 is TGTGCCAGCAGCTTAGCCCGATGGGACATCCGTCGGCCCCAGCATTTT. This sequence joins TRBV7-8 and TRBJ1-5; possibly TRBD1 for D (6 bases). CDR3 size: 16 residues. Germline lookup yields CDR1 SGHVS and CDR2 FQNEAQ. V lost 0 bases and J 9 bases, leaving 18 bases between the germline ends.

This clonotype has a count of ten or more. The chain joins TRBV2 to TRBJ2-1; D unresolved. Germline V gene sequence: CDR1 SNHLY, CDR2 FYNNEI. The CDR3 runs to 12 residues. V was cut by 6 bases and J by 6 bases, with 9 bases left in between. The CDR3 reads CASRKNSNEQFF. The CDR3 bases are TGTGCCAGCAGGAAAAACAGCAATGAGCAGTTCTTC.

This rearrangement joins TRBV15 to TRBJ2-1, with 7 bases identical to TRBD1. V trimming: 5 bases; J trimming: 8 bases; junction bases outside the gene matches: 9. The CDR3 totals 14 residues. Germline-derived CDR1 and CDR2 are LNHNV and YYDKDF (reference sequence). The CDR3 loop reads CATSGRYRGDEQFF. The CDR3, as DNA: TGTGCCACCAGCGGACGATACAGGGGCGATGAGCAGTTCTTC. The whole variable domain, remainder taken from reference TRBV15 and TRBJ2-1, is DAMVIQNPRYQVTQFGKPVTLSCSQTLNHNVMYWYQQKSSQAPKLLFHYYDKDFNNEADTPDNFQSRRPNTSFCFLDIRSPGLGDTAMYLCATSGRYRGDEQFFGPGTRLTVL.

The chain joins TRBV20-1 to TRBJ1-3; a possible D gene is TRBD1 (6 bases). There are 16 residues in the CDR3. Germline CDR1 is DFQATT and CDR2 is SNEGSKA (reference sequence). CDR3 in amino acids: CSGEGLGDNSGNTIYF. The CDR3 nucleotides read TGCAGCGGGGAGGGACTTGGGGACAACTCTGGAAACACCATATATTTT.

In its sample, this clonotype was seen a few times. The chain couples TRBV24-1 to TRBJ2-4, with TRBD1 identical over 8 bases. CDR3 length: 13 amino acids. Germline V gene lookup returns CDR1 KGHDR and CDR2 SFDVKD. V dropped 6 bases and J dropped 8; count of bases not matched to a gene: 5. The CDR3 sequence is CATSREQGDIQYF. CDR3 DNA: TGTGCCACCAGTAGGGAACAGGGGGACATTCAGTACTTC.

The V call is TRBV19, the J call TRBJ1-1, with D possibly matching TRBD1 (5 bases). Germline CDR1 LNHDA, CDR2 SQIVND (reference sequence). V was cut by 3 bases and J by 11 bases, with 13 bases left in between. The CDR3 runs 12 residues. In DNA form, the CDR3 reads TGTGCCAGTAGTATGACCCAGGGAGTGGCTTTCTTT. This encodes CASSMTQGVAFF. Combining the CDR3 with reference TRBV19 and TRBJ1-1 gives the whole variable domain DGGITQSPKYLFRKEGQNVTLSCEQNLNHDAMYWYRQDPGQGLRLIYYSQIVNDFQKGDIAEGYSVSREKKESFPLTVTSAQKNPTAFYLCASSMTQGVAFFGQGTRLTVV.

This clonotype was seen repeatedly, ten times or more. The CDR3 here is CASSLTPGTSGYNEQFF. In DNA, the CDR3 is TGTGCCAGCAGCTTAACCCCCGGGACCTCAGGATACAATGAGCAGTTCTTC. The genes are TRBV13 and TRBJ2-1; D tentatively fits TRBD1 or TRBD2 (5 bases each). CDR1 and CDR2 from the germline V gene are PRHDT and FYEKMQ (reference sequence). The CDR3 is made up of 17 amino acids. The V end lost 2 bases, the J end lost 4 bases, and 18 bases lay between the germline ends.

The chain uses TRBV19 and TRBJ2-6; D tentatively reads TRBD1 or TRBD2 (5 bases each). CDR1 is LNHDA, CDR2 SQIVND, per germline (reference sequence). This CDR3 region has 18 residues. The V and J ends lost 3 bases and 0 bases respectively, with 15 bases between them. The CDR3 coding sequence is TGTGCCAGTAGTATGAAGACAGCCGGGGTCTCTGGGGCCAACGTCCTGACTTTC. Protein: CASSMKTAGVSGANVLTF. The complete variable domain, with remaining parts taken from reference TRBV19 and TRBJ2-6, reads DGGITQSPKYLFRKEGQNVTLSCEQNLNHDAMYWYRQDPGQGLRLIYYSQIVNDFQKGDIAEGYSVSREKKESFPLTVTSAQKNPTAFYLCASSMKTAGVSGANVLTFGAGSRLTVL.